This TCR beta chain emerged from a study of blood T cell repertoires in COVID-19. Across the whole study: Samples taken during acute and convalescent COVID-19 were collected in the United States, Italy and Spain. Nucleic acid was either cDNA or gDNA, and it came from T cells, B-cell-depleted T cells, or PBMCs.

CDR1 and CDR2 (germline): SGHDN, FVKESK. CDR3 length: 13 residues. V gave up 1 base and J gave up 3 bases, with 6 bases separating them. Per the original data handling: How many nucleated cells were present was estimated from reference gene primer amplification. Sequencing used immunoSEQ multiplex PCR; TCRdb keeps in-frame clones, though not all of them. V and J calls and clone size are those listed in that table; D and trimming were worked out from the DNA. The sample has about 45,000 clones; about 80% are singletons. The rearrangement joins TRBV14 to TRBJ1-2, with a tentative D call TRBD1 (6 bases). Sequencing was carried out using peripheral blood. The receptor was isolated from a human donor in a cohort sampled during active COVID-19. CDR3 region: CASSQGQDYGYTF. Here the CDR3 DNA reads TGTGCCAGCAGCCAAGGACAGGACTATGGCTACACCTTC.